These 10 T cell receptor beta chains were sequenced from one sample in a study of post-analysis software for immune sequencing data. Study-wide points: TRBV5-6, TRBV5-1 and TRBV20-1 belonged to a set of about five TRBV segments that were more frequent in patients than controls.

The TCR beta cDNA libraries contained unique molecular identifiers. In TCRdb, the PCR reads were re-called with MiXCR into one record per CDR3 protein. There are around 770,000 distinct CDR3 sequences in the sample; roughly 50% occur only once, and 4.9% lies in the top ten. No cognate antigen is known for these TCRs. The specimen sequenced was blood. Receptors originate from a girl under 18 with multiple sclerosis.

The chain joins TRBV28 to TRBJ1-2; a weak D match, TRBD1 (6 bases). The germline CDR1 and CDR2 sequences are MDHEN and SYDVKM. V lost 3 bases and J lost 3, with 11 bases in between. The CDR3 length is 14 residues. The CDR3 region is CASSFAPGDYGYTF. The CDR3 nucleotides are TGTGCCAGCAGTTTTGCGCCAGGGGACTATGGCTACACCTTC.

The chain recombines TRBV7-9 with TRBJ1-6; the D gene is possibly TRBD1 (6 bases). Trimming left V 1 base short and J 10 bases short, with 14 bases between. Germline CDR1 is SEHNR and CDR2 is FQNEAQ (reference sequence). This CDR3 spans 15 amino acids. CDR3 in DNA: TGTGCCAGCAGCTTAGATACAGGGATGGAATCACCCCTCCACTTT. Protein product: CASSLDTGMESPLHF. Based on the CDR3 plus reference TRBV7-9 and TRBJ1-6, the full variable domain is DTGVSQNPRHKITKRGQNVTFRCDPISEHNRLYWYRQTLGQGPEFLTYFQNEAQLEKSRLLSDRFSAERPKGSFSTLEIQRTEQGDSAMYLCASSLDTGMESPLHFGNGTRLTVT.

The chain combines TRBV29-1 with TRBJ2-1, with 13 bases identical to TRBD2. The junction had 14 bases not matched to a gene; V was cut back by 5 bases and J by 7 bases. Germline assignment: CDR1 SQVTM and CDR2 ANQGSEA. The CDR3 has 17 residues. CDR3 nucleotides: TGCAGCGTTTTCAAGCCCCGGACTAGCGGGAGATCAAATGAGCAGTTCTTC. Translation gives CSVFKPRTSGRSNEQFF.

Only one count was recorded for this clonotype. This chain joins TRBV6-1 and TRBJ2-4, with 8 bases fitting TRBD2. The DNA end is more similar to TRBJ2-7, so the J call may be wrong. The CDR3 sequence is 13 residues long. Germline values: CDR1 MNHNS, CDR2 SASEGT. As DNA, the CDR3 is TGTGCCAGCAGGGGGACTAGGAGGTTCGAGCAGTACTTC. Its protein product is CASRGTRRFEQYF.

Remarks on this clonotype: One end of the junction fails to match germline, which may point to a read error. The chain uses TRBV7-2 and TRBJ2-5; TRBD2 is a possible D gene (5 bases). The length of the CDR3 is 17 residues. Germline V gene lookup returns CDR1 SGHTA and CDR2 FQGNSA. CDR3 sequence (DNA): TGTGCCAGCAGATCTCCTCGCGGGTCCAGACTACAAGAGACCCAGTACTTT. As protein: CASRSPRGSRLQETQYF.

This clonotype appeared a few times. The chain employs TRBV15 and TRBJ2-1, with a tentative D call TRBD2 (5 bases). The V gene lost 4 bases and the J gene lost 5 bases, with 18 bases spanning the gap. Germline lookup yields CDR1 LNHNV and CDR2 YYDKDF (reference sequence). The CDR3 extends over 16 amino acids. The CDR3 reads CATSTLGTGYDNEQFF. The DNA for the CDR3 is TGTGCCACCAGCACCCTTGGAACGGGGTACGACAATGAGCAGTTCTTC.

The J gene is TRBJ2-7, the V gene TRBV18, with 9 bases that match TRBD1. CDR1 is KGHSH and CDR2 is LQKENI in the germline V gene. V lost 6 bases, J lost 1 base, and 10 bases stayed unmatched. The CDR3 runs to 16 residues. CDR3 sequence (DNA): TGTGCCAGCTCTTTATGGACAGGGGAAATTTCCTACGAGCAGTACTTC. Translated: CASSLWTGEISYEQYF.

V usage is TRBV7-2 and J usage is TRBJ2-7; 9 bases map to TRBD2. Germline-derived CDR1 and CDR2 are SGHTA and FQGNSA. V shed 7 bases, J shed 4 bases, and the junction held 8 bases outside the gene matches. The CDR3 extends over 14 amino acids. The CDR3 loop is CASTKVAGVYEQYF. Written as DNA, the CDR3 is TGTGCCAGCACCAAGGTAGCGGGAGTTTACGAGCAGTACTTC.

This clonotype was seen more than once but under ten times. This rearrangement joins TRBV7-3 to TRBJ1-1; 8 nucleotides line up with TRBD1. Germline V gene lookup returns CDR1 SGHTA and CDR2 FQGTGA. Trimming removed 4 bases from V and 5 bases from J; junction bases left unmatched: 9. This CDR3 spans 15 amino acids. The CDR3 loop reads CASSSDGQGRTEAFF. The CDR3 coding sequence is TGTGCCAGCAGCTCGGACGGACAGGGAAGGACTGAAGCTTTCTTT.

This clonotype showed up just a few times. The rearrangement joins TRBV7-9 to TRBJ2-5; TRBD2 matches 7 bases. V lost 10 bases, J lost 1 base, and 3 bases stayed unmatched. The CDR3 contains 12 residues. Germline CDR1 SEHNR, CDR2 FQNEAQ (reference sequence). The CDR3 region is CAIAGAQETQYF. In DNA form, the CDR3 reads TGTGCCATTGCGGGAGCCCAAGAGACCCAGTACTTC. The variable domain in full, completed from reference TRBV7-9 and TRBJ2-5, reads DTGVSQNPRHKITKRGQNVTFRCDPISEHNRLYWYRQTLGQGPEFLTYFQNEAQLEKSRLLSDRFSAERPKGSFSTLEIQRTEQGDSAMYLCAIAGAQETQYFGPGTRLLVL.